In this sample, the clone carrying this TCR beta chain turned up many times. No antigen is known for it. V was cut by 5 bases and J by 8 bases, with 24 bases left in between. The germline gives CDR1 MNHEY, CDR2 SMNVEV (reference sequence). CDR3 size: 16 residues. The data are from a study of T cell repertoires in cytomegalovirus infection. A single record per CDR3 protein comes from TCRdb applying MiXCR to the reads. The table shows tens of thousands of distinct CDR3 sequences, with more than 20% occurring only once. The clonotype originates from a human donor in good health (CMV status not recorded). Some clones in this sample may be carry-over from other donors' samples. Material: PBMCs, sequenced either directly or after in vitro stimulation (not recorded which). V usage is TRBV27 and J usage is TRBJ1-2; tentative D call: TRBD1 (5 bases). The chain's CDR3 is CASSPTSGTPPKGYTF. CDR3 DNA sequence: TGTGCCAGCAGTCCGACCTCCGGGACCCCGCCGAAAGGCTACACCTTC.